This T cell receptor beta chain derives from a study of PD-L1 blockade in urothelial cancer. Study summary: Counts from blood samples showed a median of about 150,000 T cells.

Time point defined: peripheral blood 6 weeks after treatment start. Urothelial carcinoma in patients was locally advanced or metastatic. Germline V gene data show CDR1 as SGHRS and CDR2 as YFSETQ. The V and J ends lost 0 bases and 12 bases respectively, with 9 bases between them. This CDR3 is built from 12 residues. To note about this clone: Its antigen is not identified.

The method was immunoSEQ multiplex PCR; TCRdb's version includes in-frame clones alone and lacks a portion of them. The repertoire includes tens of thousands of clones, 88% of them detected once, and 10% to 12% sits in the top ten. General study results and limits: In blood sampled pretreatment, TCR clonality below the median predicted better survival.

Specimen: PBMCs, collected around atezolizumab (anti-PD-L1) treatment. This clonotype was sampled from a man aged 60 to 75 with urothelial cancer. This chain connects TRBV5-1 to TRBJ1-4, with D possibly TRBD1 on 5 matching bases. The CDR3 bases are TGCGCCAGCAGCTTGGGACAGTCGGAACTGTTTTTT. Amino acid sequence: CASSLGQSELFF.